One sample yielded the 25 T cell receptor beta chains listed below, sequenced in a study of blood T cell repertoires in COVID-19. Generated by immunoSEQ multiplex PCR, the TCRdb table keeps only in-frame clones and is missing some. The table has around 200,000 clones, roughly 80% seen once. Material: peripheral blood. These receptors all stem from an elderly woman with acute or convalescent COVID-19.

The V and J genes are TRBV28 and TRBJ1-5, with no clear D. Germline CDR1 MDHEN, CDR2 SYDVKM. Trimming took off 2 bases at V and 2 bases at J, with 4 bases between the two ends. The CDR3 sequence is 13 residues long. Here the CDR3 DNA reads TGTGCCAGCAGTTTAGTCGGCAATCAGCCCCAGCATTTT. It specifies CASSLVGNQPQHF.

The V and J genes are TRBV6-5 and TRBJ1-4; 8 nucleotides match TRBD1. Germline CDR1 MNHEY, CDR2 SVGAGI. V was clipped by 5 bases and J by 8 bases; unmatched bases: 7. The CDR3 totals 14 residues. CDR3 loop: CASSLDRGGEKLFF. The CDR3 region has the DNA TGTGCCAGCAGTCTTGACAGGGGTGGGGAAAAACTGTTTTTT.

CDR3 in DNA: TGTGCCAGCAGCCTCGGACAGAGCTATGGCTACACCTTC. Its translation is CASSLGQSYGYTF. The V call is TRBV14, the J call TRBJ1-2; a possible D gene is TRBD1 (6 bases). The CDR3 spans 13 residues. CDR1 is SGHDN and CDR2 is FVKESK in the germline V gene. The germline V and J ends were trimmed by 4 bases and 4 bases, with 10 bases remaining between them.

V is TRBV7-9 and J is TRBJ2-5, with 8 bases lining up with TRBD2. Germline CDR1 SEHNR, CDR2 FQNEAQ (reference sequence). The CDR3 loop spans 18 amino acids. V shed 4 bases, J shed 1 base, and the junction held 14 bases outside the gene matches. The CDR3 loop reads CASSSQGLAGGRQETQYF. CDR3 DNA sequence: TGTGCCAGCAGCTCCCAGGGGCTAGCGGGCGGCCGCCAAGAGACCCAGTACTTC.

This sequence joins TRBV7-2 and TRBJ2-5; maybe TRBD2 (7 bases). The CDR3 totals 14 residues. The germline V gene encodes CDR1 SGHTA and CDR2 FQGNSA. V gave up 1 base and J gave up 7 bases, with 13 bases separating them. Written as DNA, the CDR3 is TGTGCCAGCAGCTTAGGCGGGGGCCCAGGGACCCAGTACTTC. Amino acid sequence: CASSLGGGPGTQYF. The full variable domain, with the rest looked up from reference TRBV7-2 and TRBJ2-5, is GAGVSQSPSNKVTEKGKDVELRCDPISGHTALYWYRQSLGQGLEFLIYFQGNSAPDKSGLPSDRFSAERTGGSVSTLTIQRTQQEDSAVYLCASSLGGGPGTQYFGPGTRLLVL.

Here the CDR3 reads CAWSVGANEKLFF. As DNA, the CDR3 is TGTGCCTGGAGTGTCGGGGCTAATGAAAAACTGTTTTTT. The rearrangement joins TRBV30 to TRBJ1-4; no clear D. There are 13 residues in the CDR3. V shed 0 bases and J shed 3 bases, with 5 bases lying between them. CDR1 and CDR2 from the germline V gene are GTSNPN and SVGIG (reference sequence).

The chain recombines TRBV6-5 with TRBJ2-1, with a possible D match to TRBD2 (6 bases). This CDR3 region has 16 residues. V lost 0 bases and J 4 bases, leaving 13 bases between the germline ends. Germline V lookup: CDR1 MNHEY, CDR2 SVGAGI. The CDR3 DNA follows: TGTGCCAGCAGTTACTCCTGGGCGGGGAGGTACAATGAGCAGTTCTTC. Translated, it gives CASSYSWAGRYNEQFF.

The chain combines TRBV10-3 with TRBJ1-6; unclear D gene. The V gene lost 0 bases and the J gene lost 3 bases, with 15 bases spanning the gap. Germline lookup yields CDR1 ENHRY and CDR2 SYGVKD. This CDR3 is built from 18 residues. The CDR3 region is CAISESLVSVDYNSPLHF. The CDR3 nucleotides are TGTGCCATCAGTGAGTCTCTTGTTTCGGTCGACTATAATTCACCCCTCCACTTT.

The genes are TRBV5-1 and TRBJ2-5; D perhaps matches TRBD2 (8 bases). The CDR3 totals 15 residues. Germline assignment: CDR1 SGHRS and CDR2 YFSETQ. V lost 6 bases, J lost 13 bases, and 28 bases lay in between. The CDR3 DNA reads TGCGCCAGCACCCCATGGGGGGACAGCTGGACTAGCACGTACTTC. As protein: CASTPWGDSWTSTYF.

The J gene is TRBJ2-7, the V gene TRBV24-1; no reliable D call. Germline V gives CDR1 KGHDR, CDR2 SFDVKD. V gave up 3 bases and J gave up 2 bases, with 4 bases separating them. The CDR3 is 12 residues long. In DNA, the CDR3 is TGTGCCACCAGTGATAACACCTACGAGCAGTACTTC. Translated, it gives CATSDNTYEQYF.

This chain joins TRBV6-1 and TRBJ2-1; 8 bases line up with TRBD1. The CDR3 consists of 14 residues. Per germline, CDR1 MNHNS and CDR2 SASEGT. V shed 1 base, J shed 5 bases, and the junction held 1 base outside the gene matches. In nucleotides, the CDR3 is TGTGCCAGCAGTGAAGGGACAGGGAACAATGAGCAGTTCTTC. This gives the protein CASSEGTGNNEQFF.

The chain employs TRBV7-2 and TRBJ2-7, with D possibly TRBD2 on 5 matching bases. CDR3 length: 14 amino acids. Per germline, CDR1 SGHTA and CDR2 FQGNSA. V gave up 5 bases and J gave up 4 bases, with 15 bases separating them. CDR3 in DNA: TGTGCCAGCAGCCGGGGAGCCGCTGCTTACGAGCAGTACTTC. This translates into CASSRGAAAYEQYF.

This chain joins TRBV6-2 or TRBV6-3 and TRBJ2-5, with TRBD2 identical over 7 bases. J lost 1 base, V lost 4 bases, and 6 bases had no gene match. CDR3 length equals 15 residues. Germline CDR1 is MNHEY and CDR2 is SVGEGT. The CDR3 here is CASSSPSGAQETQYF. CDR3 in DNA: TGTGCCAGCAGTTCTCCGAGCGGGGCCCAAGAGACCCAGTACTTC.

V usage is TRBV5-1 and J usage is TRBJ1-1, with D maybe TRBD1 (6 bases). Trimming took 0 bases from V and 4 from J, leaving 19 bases between them. The CDR3 runs 17 residues. In germline, CDR1 is SGHRS, CDR2 YFSETQ. The CDR3 here is CASSLGPAGAGFTEAFF. CDR3 bases: TGCGCCAGCAGCTTGGGACCTGCGGGGGCCGGTTTCACTGAAGCTTTCTTT. The full variable domain, its missing parts supplied by reference TRBV5-1 and TRBJ1-1, is KAGVTQTPRYLIKTRGQQVTLSCSPISGHRSVSWYQQTPGQGLQFLFEYFSETQRNKGNFPGRFSGRQFSNSRSEMNVSTLELGDSALYLCASSLGPAGAGFTEAFFGQGTRLTVV.

The chain recombines TRBV6-6 with TRBJ1-6; the match to TRBD1 covers 7 bases. The germline gives CDR1 MNHNY, CDR2 SVGAGI (reference sequence). Trimming removed 5 bases from V and 4 bases from J; junction bases left unmatched: 11. CDR3 length equals 17 residues. The CDR3 protein is CASSPPQDRSYNSPLHF. Here the CDR3 DNA reads TGTGCCAGCAGTCCCCCTCAGGACAGGAGTTATAATTCACCCCTCCACTTT.

The CDR3 protein is CASSPGTYNEQFF. CDR3 sequence (DNA): TGTGCCAGCAGTCCGGGGACCTACAATGAGCAGTTCTTC. This chain connects TRBV11-2 to TRBJ2-1; tentative D call: TRBD2 (5 bases). The V end lost 6 bases, the J end lost 2 bases, and 8 bases lay between the germline ends. Germline V CDR1 and CDR2: SGHAT, FQNNGV. This CDR3 has 13 amino acids.

The count of this clone is one. The chain carries TRBV27 and TRBJ1-3; D not resolved. Germline CDR1 is MNHEY and CDR2 is SMNVEV (reference sequence). The CDR3 has 14 residues. Trimming removed 5 bases from V and 4 bases from J, with 12 bases in between. The CDR3 loop is CASSLVPPGNTIYF. The CDR3 DNA reads as TGTGCCAGCAGTCTAGTCCCTCCAGGAAACACCATATATTTT.

This clone came up a few times. The chain employs TRBV6-5 and TRBJ2-1; weak D call: TRBD2 (6 bases). The CDR3 is made up of 15 amino acids. Germline assignment: CDR1 MNHEY and CDR2 SVGAGI. V lost 8 bases and J lost 8, with 22 bases in between. CDR3 in DNA: TGTGCCAGCGGGGGATCGCGGAGGGATAATTATGAGCAGTTCTTC. Its protein product is CASGGSRRDNYEQFF.

The gene calls are TRBV4-3 and TRBJ2-1, with TRBD2 matching 10 bases. This CDR3 has 16 residues. Germline trimming cut 0 bases from V and 9 bases from J; bases unmatched to any gene: 8. From germline, CDR1 is LGHNA and CDR2 YSLEER. The CDR3 loop is CASSQDKSGGASEQFF. DNA of the CDR3: TGCGCCAGCAGCCAAGATAAGAGCGGGGGGGCTAGTGAGCAGTTCTTC.

CDR3: CTSSRGTSGSCDEQYF. The CDR3 DNA reads as TGCACCAGCAGCCGCGGGACTAGCGGGAGTTGCGACGAGCAGTACTTC. V gene TRBV1 combines with J gene TRBJ2-7; the table's D call TRBD2 went unverified against the DNA. TRBV1 is tagged as a pseudogene. The CDR3 has 16 amino acids.

The CDR3 sequence is CASSPPGPGTGINSPLHF. The DNA of the CDR3 is TGTGCCAGCTCACCTCCCGGCCCCGGGACAGGGATTAATTCACCCCTCCACTTT. The chain couples TRBV18 to TRBJ1-6, with 9 bases identical to TRBD1. The V gene's germline CDR1 is KGHSH and CDR2 LQKENI. The CDR3 contains 18 residues. The V gene end was trimmed by 3 bases and the J gene end by 6 bases; junction bases not matched to a gene: 12.

In its sample, this clone was seen a few times. This chain uses TRBV18 with TRBJ1-3, with D unresolved. This CDR3 has 17 residues. Germline V lookup: CDR1 KGHSH, CDR2 LQKENI. Trimming shortened V by 0 bases and J by 0 bases, and 12 bases separated the two germline ends. CDR3 coding DNA: TGTGCCAGCTCACCACCGAACTCGCCCGTCTCTGGAAACACCATATATTTT. It codes for CASSPPNSPVSGNTIYF.

This clone was seen more than once but under ten times. The chain recombines TRBV7-6 with TRBJ2-5; D may be TRBD2 (5 bases). The CDR3 extends over 17 amino acids. V dropped 0 bases and J dropped 0 bases, with 14 bases sitting between them. The germline CDR1 and CDR2 sequences are SGHVS and FNYEAQ. In DNA form, the CDR3 reads TGTGCCAGCAGCTTAGCGCAAGGCCCGGGGTACCAAGAGACCCAGTACTTC. Translated, it gives CASSLAQGPGYQETQYF.

DNA of the CDR3: TGTGCCAGTAGTGCATTGACTACCCTCAATGAGCAGTTCTTC. Its translation: CASSALTTLNEQFF. The chain uses TRBV19 and TRBJ2-1, with D maybe TRBD2 (5 bases). This CDR3 region has 14 residues. In germline, CDR1 is LNHDA, CDR2 SQIVND (reference sequence). Between the trimmed V and J ends, which lost 5 bases and 6 bases, there was a span of 14 bases.

The V and J genes are TRBV15 and TRBJ1-1; the match to TRBD1 covers 11 bases. Germline CDR1 LNHNV, CDR2 YYDKDF (reference sequence). V was pared by 3 bases and J by 4 bases, with 4 bases of the junction left unmatched. CDR3 size: 15 residues. CDR3 protein: CATSRGQGVGTEAFF. Here the CDR3 DNA reads TGTGCCACCAGCAGGGGACAGGGGGTCGGCACTGAAGCTTTCTTT.